A single sample is the source of the 19 T cell receptor beta chains below, sequenced in a study of T cell responses to AZD1222 COVID-19 vaccine. Data came from immunoSEQ multiplex PCR; TCRdb stores just in-frame clones and leaves some out. The repertoire consists of about 140,000 clones, with around 92% occurring once and the leading ten covering over 2.5%. The sample consisted of peripheral blood, taken on day 0 of AZD1222 vaccination. The receptors stem from an adult in good health.

CDR3 amino acids: CASSARLRDYGYTF. As DNA, the CDR3 is TGTGCCAGCAGCGCCCGGCTTAGGGACTATGGCTACACCTTC. The chain has TRBV7-8 and TRBJ1-2; the D is unclear. Germline CDR1 reads SGHVS; CDR2 reads FQNEAQ. V lost 5 bases, J lost 3 bases, and 13 bases lay in between. The CDR3 extends over 14 amino acids.

The chain combines TRBV29-1 with TRBJ2-5; D is uncertain. Trimming took off 2 bases at V and 4 bases at J, with 11 bases between the two ends. Germline V gives CDR1 SQVTM, CDR2 ANQGSEA. The CDR3 totals 13 residues. The CDR3 sequence is CSVERARGETQYF. The CDR3 DNA reads as TGCAGCGTTGAAAGGGCTAGAGGAGAGACCCAGTACTTC.

The rearrangement joins TRBV28 to TRBJ1-2; D is unresolved. This CDR3 contains 13 residues. Germline CDR1 and CDR2: MDHEN and SYDVKM. Trimming took 3 bases from V and 4 from J, leaving 9 bases between them. Written as DNA, the CDR3 is TGTGCCAGCAGTTTGAGTCAGACCTATGGCTACACCTTC. Residues: CASSLSQTYGYTF.

This rearrangement joins TRBV7-8 to TRBJ1-4; D gene ambiguous. The CDR3 has 14 residues. Germline CDR1 reads SGHVS; CDR2 reads FQNEAQ. V was clipped by 5 bases and J by 1 base, with 8 bases between them. CDR3 nucleotide sequence: TGTGCCAGCAGCCCCGTGGTAACTAATGAAAAACTGTTTTTT. Its translation: CASSPVVTNEKLFF.

The gene calls are TRBV6-5 and TRBJ2-2; D gene unclear. Deletions cut 7 bases from V and 6 bases from J, with 18 bases between. The V gene's germline CDR1 is MNHEY and CDR2 SVGAGI. This CDR3 spans 15 amino acids. CDR3 in amino acids: CASIVRTDSPGELFF. The CDR3 region has the DNA TGTGCCAGCATTGTGAGGACCGATTCACCCGGGGAGCTGTTTTTT.

V and J are TRBV5-6 and TRBJ2-7; D may be TRBD1 or TRBD2 (6 bases each). Germline V gives CDR1 SGHDT, CDR2 YYEEEE. Trimming pared 0 bases from V and 0 bases from J, leaving 19 bases between. The CDR3 is 18 residues long. The CDR3 coding sequence is TGTGCCAGCAGCTTGGCGGGGATAAGGGGGGTCTACTCCTACGAGCAGTACTTC. It specifies CASSLAGIRGVYSYEQYF.

This clone has only a few counts. This sequence joins TRBV4-2 and TRBJ2-7, with 9 bases that match TRBD2. Germline trimming cut 1 base from V and 3 bases from J; bases unmatched to any gene: 7. Germline loops: CDR1 LGHNA, CDR2 YNFKEQ. CDR3 length equals 16 residues. CDR3 sequence reads: CASSQAATSGYYEQYF. As DNA, the CDR3 is TGTGCCAGCAGCCAAGCGGCGACTAGCGGTTACTACGAGCAGTACTTC.

The sample holds a few counts of this clone. V and J are TRBV29-1 and TRBJ1-2; no clear D gene. The CDR3 length is 10 residues. V was clipped by 1 base and J by 5 bases, with 2 bases between them. CDR1 SQVTM and CDR2 ANQGSEA come from the germline V gene. The CDR3 loop reads CSVEGYGYTF. The CDR3 bases are TGCAGCGTTGAAGGGTATGGCTACACCTTC.

This chain joins TRBV5-6 and TRBJ1-1; D is undetermined. The CDR3 sequence is 14 residues long. CDR1 is SGHDT, CDR2 YYEEEE, per germline. Trimming stripped 1 base from V and 4 bases from J, with 11 bases between. In DNA form, the CDR3 reads TGTGCCAGCAGCTTGTATCCGGTCAGCACTGAAGCTTTCTTT. It encodes CASSLYPVSTEAFF.

The rearrangement links TRBV2 to TRBJ2-5, with TRBD2 matching over 7 bases. Germline V lookup: CDR1 SNHLY, CDR2 FYNNEI. The V and J ends lost 4 bases and 2 bases, in that order; junction bases with no gene match: 7. The CDR3 has 15 amino acids. CDR3 DNA: TGTGCCAGCAGTGGCCGGGACTACCTACAAGAGACCCAGTACTTC. Residues: CASSGRDYLQETQYF.

The V and J genes are TRBV16 and TRBJ1-1; D is possibly TRBD1 (5 bases). V lost 5 bases and J lost 1, with 8 bases in between. CDR1 is KGHSY, CDR2 FQNENV, per germline. This CDR3 contains 13 residues. The CDR3 coding sequence is TGTGCCAGCAGCGATCAGGGGAACACTGAAGCTTTCTTT. It translates to CASSDQGNTEAFF.

The chain has TRBV29-1 and TRBJ1-5; TRBD1 agrees at 9 bases. Germline CDR1 is SQVTM and CDR2 is ANQGSEA. After removal of 4 bases from V and 6 bases from J, the junction contained 4 bases not matched to a gene. This CDR3 is built from 13 residues. The CDR3 region has the DNA TGCAGCGTTGGGACAGGGGTCGGTCAGCCCCAGCATTTT. Protein product: CSVGTGVGQPQHF.

The rearrangement joins TRBV18 to TRBJ2-7; D ambiguous. The CDR3 loop spans 12 amino acids. V lost 3 bases, J lost 6 bases, and 9 bases lay in between. Germline V gene lookup returns CDR1 KGHSH and CDR2 LQKENI. The chain's CDR3 is CASSPYSTEQYF. CDR3 sequence (DNA): TGTGCCAGCTCACCCTATTCGACCGAGCAGTACTTC.

The chain carries TRBV9 and TRBJ2-7; 10 nucleotides match TRBD1. This CDR3 contains 15 residues. Germline V gene lookup returns CDR1 SGDLS and CDR2 YYNGEE. Trimming took 6 bases from V and 2 from J; bases not matched to a gene: 8. CDR3 nucleotides: TGTGCCAGCAACCCGACAGGGGGCTCTACCTACGAGCAGTACTTC. Residues: CASNPTGGSTYEQYF.

The chain links TRBV21-1 to TRBJ2-1; the D call of TRBD2 is as the table states it, not checked on the DNA. TRBV21-1 is shown as a pseudogene. The CDR3 sequence is 17 residues long. The CDR3 nucleotides read TGTGCCAGCAGCGCCCGACCCCCCCCGCGGCGGTCTGATGAGCAGTTCTTC. This codes for CASSARPPPRRSDEQFF.

This clone was detected only a few times. The gene calls are TRBV9 and TRBJ2-5; 12 bases are shared with TRBD2. Germline assignment: CDR1 SGDLS and CDR2 YYNGEE. This CDR3 has 17 residues. V shed 4 bases and J 2 bases; nucleotides not matched to a gene: 9. The CDR3 nucleotides read TGTGCCAGCAGCTCCTTCCCGACTAGCGGGGGACAAGAGACCCAGTACTTC. Translated: CASSSFPTSGGQETQYF.

The chain combines TRBV6-1 with TRBJ1-3, with 7 bases fitting TRBD1. CDR1 MNHNS and CDR2 SASEGT come from the germline V gene. The V gene end was trimmed by 3 bases and the J gene end by 5 bases; junction bases not matched to a gene: 10. The CDR3 runs 16 residues. CDR3 region: CASSEAMEGARNTIYF. In DNA, the CDR3 is TGTGCCAGCAGTGAGGCCATGGAGGGGGCGCGAAACACCATATATTTT.

The chain is built from TRBV24-1 and TRBJ2-1, with D unresolved. Germline V gene data show CDR1 as KGHDR and CDR2 as SFDVKD. There are 15 residues in the CDR3. V dropped 3 bases and J dropped 6 bases, with 14 bases sitting between them. CDR3 amino acids: CATSDSAVGSNEQFF. As DNA, the CDR3 is TGTGCCACCAGTGATAGCGCAGTGGGGTCCAATGAGCAGTTCTTC.

CDR3 DNA sequence: TGTGCCAGCAGCCCCCTCGACAGGGTTTCAATTAATGAAAAACTGTTTTTT. The encoded protein is CASSPLDRVSINEKLFF. This chain links TRBV9 with TRBJ1-4; 7 positions agree with TRBD1. V trimming: 4 bases; J trimming: 4 bases; junction bases outside the gene matches: 13. The germline gives CDR1 SGDLS, CDR2 YYNGEE. This CDR3 is built from 17 residues.